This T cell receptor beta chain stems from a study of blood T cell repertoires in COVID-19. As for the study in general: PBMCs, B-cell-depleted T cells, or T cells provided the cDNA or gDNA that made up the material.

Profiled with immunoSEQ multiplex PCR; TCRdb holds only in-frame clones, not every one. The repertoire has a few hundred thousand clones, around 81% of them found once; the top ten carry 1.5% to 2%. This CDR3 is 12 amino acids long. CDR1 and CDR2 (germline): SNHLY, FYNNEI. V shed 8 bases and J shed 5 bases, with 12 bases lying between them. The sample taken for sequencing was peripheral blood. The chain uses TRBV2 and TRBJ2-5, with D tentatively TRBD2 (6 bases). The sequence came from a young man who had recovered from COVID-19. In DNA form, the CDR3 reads TGTGCCAGCCGTCGACTAGGGGAGACCCAGTACTTC. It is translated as CASRRLGETQYF.